Following are 32 T cell receptor beta chains from one sample sequenced in a study of cytomegalovirus exposure and HLA in healthy donors. Measured with immunoSEQ multiplex PCR; TCRdb has only the in-frame clones, and not every one. This sample has 150,000 to 160,000 clones; 80% to 90% occur once, and the top ten carry 20% to 25%. Sequencing was carried out using PBMCs. The receptors shown here come from a young man in good health and CMV-seropositive.

The chain's CDR3 is CASSQDRGLISSYNEQFF. The CDR3 DNA sequence: TGTGCCAGCAGCCAAGATCGAGGACTTATAAGCTCCTACAATGAGCAGTTCTTC. The chain links TRBV4-2 to TRBJ2-1, with D perhaps matching TRBD2 (5 bases). V lost 0 bases and J 0 bases, leaving 15 bases between the germline ends. Germline V gene sequence: CDR1 LGHNA, CDR2 YNFKEQ. The CDR3 contains 18 residues.

CDR3 sequence: CAWSTLAQTSREQFF. The CDR3 bases are TGTGCCTGGAGTACGCTAGCACAAACCTCTCGGGAGCAGTTCTTC. V gene TRBV30 combines with J gene TRBJ2-1, with a weak D call TRBD2 (5 bases). CDR1 is GTSNPN, CDR2 SVGIG, per germline (reference sequence). Trimming removed 2 bases from V and 10 bases from J, with 21 bases in between. The CDR3 totals 15 residues.

The V call is TRBV30, the J call TRBJ2-1; 8 bases align to TRBD2. Unmatched junction bases numbered 4, after V lost 0 bases and J lost 9 bases. The CDR3 consists of 13 residues. Germline loops: CDR1 GTSNPN, CDR2 SVGIG (reference sequence). The CDR3 DNA reads as TGTGCCTGGAGTGTGACTAGCGAGGGTGAGCAGTTCTTC. Translation gives CAWSVTSEGEQFF.

The chain uses TRBV7-9 and TRBJ1-2, with D unclear. This CDR3 has 15 amino acids. V was clipped by 1 base and J by 4 bases, with 13 bases between them. CDR1 SEHNR and CDR2 FQNEAQ come from the germline V gene (reference sequence). The CDR3: CASSLDRGLTYGYTF. CDR3 DNA: TGTGCCAGCAGCTTAGATCGGGGATTAACCTATGGCTACACCTTC.

There are a few counts of this clone. The gene calls are TRBV7-2 and TRBJ2-3, with a weak D call TRBD2 (5 bases). CDR3 length: 15 amino acids. CDR1 SGHTA and CDR2 FQGNSA come from the germline V gene. V was cut by 1 base and J by 5 bases, with 13 bases left in between. The CDR3 coding sequence is TGTGCCAGCAGCTTAGAACGGGTTCGGGGAGATACGCAGTATTTT. Translation: CASSLERVRGDTQYF.

The V and J genes are TRBV6-5 and TRBJ1-2; no reliable D call. The CDR3 length is 13 residues. The germline V gene encodes CDR1 MNHEY and CDR2 SVGAGI. V lost 2 bases to trimming and J lost 7 bases, with 11 bases between them. The CDR3: CASSYGGISGYTF. The CDR3 coding sequence is TGTGCCAGCAGTTACGGAGGGATATCTGGCTACACCTTC.

J is TRBJ1-2 and V is TRBV5-1; a weak D match, TRBD1 (6 bases). The CDR3 has 13 residues. Between the trimmed V and J ends, which lost 0 bases and 8 bases, there was a span of 11 bases. Germline V gives CDR1 SGHRS, CDR2 YFSETQ. The CDR3 is CASSLEGESGYTF. The CDR3 nucleotides read TGCGCCAGCAGCTTGGAGGGGGAGTCCGGCTACACCTTC.

This chain joins TRBV4-1 and TRBJ1-4, with 7 positions matching TRBD1. V shed 3 bases, J shed 8 bases, and the junction held 12 bases outside the gene matches. This CDR3 is built from 16 residues. Germline V lookup: CDR1 MGHRA, CDR2 YSYEKL. The CDR3 coding sequence is TGCGCCAGCAGCCAGGGACAGTTAACGGGAAGGGAAAAACTGTTTTTT. Its protein product is CASSQGQLTGREKLFF.

This chain's CDR3 is CASSLLAGGTGELFF. The DNA of the CDR3 is TGTGCCAGCAGCTTACTAGCGGGAGGAACCGGGGAGCTGTTTTTT. The chain recombines TRBV7-3 with TRBJ2-2, with TRBD2 matching over 11 bases. V was clipped by 2 bases and J by 5 bases; unmatched bases: 1. The CDR3 covers 15 residues. Germline loops: CDR1 SGHTA, CDR2 FQGTGA. The full variable domain, rest sourced from reference TRBV7-3 and TRBJ2-2, is GAGVSQTPSNKVTEKGKYVELRCDPISGHTALYWYRQSLGQGPEFLIYFQGTGAADDSGLPNDRFFAVRPEGSVSTLKIQRTERGDSAVYLCASSLLAGGTGELFFGEGSRLTVL.

The genes are TRBV6-6 and TRBJ1-2; D perhaps matches TRBD1 (5 bases). Germline values: CDR1 MNHNY, CDR2 SVGAGI (reference sequence). V was pared by 6 bases and J by 4 bases, with 12 bases between. This CDR3 is built from 13 residues. The CDR3 sequence: CASRLRQSYGYTF. The CDR3 DNA reads as TGTGCCAGCAGACTCCGACAGAGCTATGGCTACACCTTC.

In its sample, this clone was seen a few times. The V call is TRBV6-6, the J call TRBJ2-7; weak D call: TRBD1 (6 bases). Looked up from germline, CDR1 is MNHNY and CDR2 is SVGAGI (reference sequence). The CDR3 spans 13 residues. V lost 8 bases and J lost 3, with 14 bases in between. For the CDR3, the DNA is TGTGCCAGCTCACGACAGGACCGCTACGAGCAGTACTTC. This codes for CASSRQDRYEQYF.

The rearrangement uses TRBV9 and TRBJ2-5; D gene uncertain. V lost 0 bases, J lost 2 bases, and 8 bases lay in between. The CDR3 extends over 14 amino acids. The V gene's germline CDR1 is SGDLS and CDR2 YYNGEE. As DNA, the CDR3 is TGTGCCAGCAGCGTAGGAAACTTGCAAGAGACCCAGTACTTC. Amino acids: CASSVGNLQETQYF.

The V and J genes are TRBV29-1 and TRBJ2-1; TRBD2 aligns across 7 bases. V was clipped by 5 bases and J by 0 bases; unmatched bases: 13. The germline V gene encodes CDR1 SQVTM and CDR2 ANQGSEA. The CDR3 extends over 17 amino acids. The CDR3 sequence: CSVHSLAASGSYNEQFF. As DNA, the CDR3 is TGCAGCGTTCATAGTCTAGCGGCATCAGGCTCCTACAATGAGCAGTTCTTC.

The chain uses TRBV27 and TRBJ2-4; TRBD2 aligns across 9 bases. The CDR3 is 14 amino acids. Losses at the gene ends were 3 bases for V and 7 bases for J; bases not matched to a gene: 4. Per germline, CDR1 MNHEY and CDR2 SMNVEV (reference sequence). CDR3 coding DNA: TGTGCCAGCAGTTTGGCGGGGGGGACCAACATTCAGTACTTC. It translates to CASSLAGGTNIQYF.

A single count supports this clone. The chain is built from TRBV11-2 and TRBJ1-1, with a possible D match to TRBD1 (5 bases). Trimming pared 3 bases from V and 5 bases from J, leaving 13 bases between. Per germline, CDR1 SGHAT and CDR2 FQNNGV. CDR3 length: 14 residues. CDR3 coding DNA: TGTGCCAGCAGCTTGTTCTCGGGGGGGACTGAAGCTTTCTTT. Residues: CASSLFSGGTEAFF.

To note about this clone: Germline is not matched at one junction end, which may reflect a read error. The chain links TRBV14 to TRBJ1-2; D unresolved. The CDR3 has 10 amino acids. CDR1 is SGHDN, CDR2 FVKESK, per germline. Here the CDR3 reads CASSGRASCF. CDR3 coding DNA: TGTGCCAGCAGCGGGCGGGCGAGTTGCTTC.

This clone showed up just a few times. This sequence joins TRBV11-2 and TRBJ2-7; 10 bases agree with TRBD2. This CDR3 spans 14 amino acids. Germline values: CDR1 SGHAT, CDR2 FQNNGV. V lost 1 base, J lost 4 bases, and 1 base stayed unmatched. The CDR3 loop reads CASSLAGLAYEQYF. CDR3 DNA sequence: TGTGCCAGCAGCTTAGCGGGACTAGCGTACGAGCAGTACTTC.

The chain joins TRBV6-5 to TRBJ2-1; 9 bases line up with TRBD2. Germline V gives CDR1 MNHEY, CDR2 SVGAGI. The CDR3 length is 15 residues. V gave up 6 bases and J gave up 4 bases; unmatched junction bases: 7. As DNA, the CDR3 is TGTGCCAGCAGAAAGCGGGGGGACGGGTACAATGAGCAGTTCTTC. Its translation: CASRKRGDGYNEQFF.

The V and J genes are TRBV27 and TRBJ1-2; D remains unclear. V was clipped by 3 bases and J by 6 bases, with 11 bases between them. The CDR3 covers 13 residues. Germline assignment: CDR1 MNHEY and CDR2 SMNVEV (reference sequence). The CDR3 loop reads CASSFGDTDGYTF. CDR3 coding DNA: TGTGCCAGCAGTTTCGGGGATACGGATGGCTACACCTTC.

This clone was detected once. The chain combines TRBV19 with TRBJ1-5; 8 nucleotides line up with TRBD1. Germline CDR1 is LNHDA and CDR2 is SQIVND (reference sequence). V lost 3 bases to trimming and J lost 6 bases; unmatched junction nucleotides: 7. The CDR3 has 15 residues. CDR3 coding DNA: TGTGCCAGTAGTATCGGCAGGGGGCTGGGTCAGCCCCAGCATTTT. Its translation: CASSIGRGLGQPQHF.

This sequence joins TRBV27 and TRBJ1-6, with D possibly being TRBD1 (5 bases). V was shortened by 7 bases and J by 10 bases, with 17 bases between the two germline ends. In germline, CDR1 is MNHEY, CDR2 SMNVEV (reference sequence). The CDR3 has 14 residues. CDR3 loop: CASTRGGRASPLHF. CDR3 bases: TGTGCCAGCACTAGGGGAGGGAGGGCCTCACCCCTCCACTTT.

The rearrangement joins TRBV19 to TRBJ1-5, with a tentative D call TRBD1 (6 bases). Trimming took 7 bases from V and 7 from J, leaving 17 bases between them. The CDR3 runs 14 residues. The germline V gene has CDR1 LNHDA and CDR2 SQIVND (reference sequence). This chain's CDR3 is CASTRGGAEQPQHF. In DNA form, the CDR3 reads TGTGCCAGTACCCGGGGGGGGGCTGAGCAGCCCCAGCATTTT.

Comments on this clone: Other DNA sequences in the sample encode the same CDR3. The V and J genes are TRBV18 and TRBJ2-7; maybe TRBD2 (5 bases). Trimming stripped 1 base from V and 7 bases from J, with 8 bases between. Germline V CDR1 and CDR2: KGHSH, LQKENI. The CDR3 has 12 residues. CDR3 region: CASSPRRGEQYF. CDR3 nucleotide sequence: TGTGCCAGCTCACCACGGCGCGGGGAGCAGTACTTC.

V gene TRBV27 combines with J gene TRBJ2-7; 7 bases align to TRBD2. The CDR3 consists of 14 residues. Trimming at V came to 2 bases and at J to 2 bases, leaving 3 bases not matched to a gene. CDR1 and CDR2 from the germline V gene are MNHEY and SMNVEV (reference sequence). The CDR3 reads CASSLTSVAYEQYF. CDR3 in DNA: TGTGCCAGCAGTTTAACTAGCGTGGCCTACGAGCAGTACTTC.

Only a few counts were recorded for this clone. This rearrangement joins TRBV18 to TRBJ2-3; no definite D call. Germline CDR1 reads KGHSH; CDR2 reads LQKENI. The CDR3 has 12 amino acids. The germline V and J ends were trimmed by 2 bases and 2 bases, with 2 bases remaining between them. CDR3 nucleotides: TGTGCCAGCTCACCATACACAGATACGCAGTATTTT. Encoded protein: CASSPYTDTQYF.

J is TRBJ1-5 and V is TRBV19, with D hard to call. CDR3 length: 14 amino acids. Germline V gives CDR1 LNHDA, CDR2 SQIVND (reference sequence). The V end lost 5 bases, the J end lost 4 bases, and 12 bases lay between the germline ends. This chain's CDR3 is CASSRPGLNQPQHF. In nucleotides, the CDR3 is TGTGCCAGTAGTCGACCGGGTCTTAATCAGCCCCAGCATTTT.

V and J are TRBV9 and TRBJ2-1; D might be TRBD1 (5 bases). CDR1 SGDLS and CDR2 YYNGEE come from the germline V gene. Between the trimmed V and J ends, which lost 0 bases and 10 bases, there was a span of 8 bases. The CDR3 consists of 12 residues. CDR3 nucleotides: TGTGCCAGCAGCGTAGGGGGCCACGAGCAGTTCTTC. Its protein product is CASSVGGHEQFF.

The V call is TRBV5-1, the J call TRBJ2-7; TRBD1 aligns across 8 bases. CDR3 size: 15 residues. CDR1 is SGHRS, CDR2 YFSETQ, per germline. The V gene end was trimmed by 0 bases and the J gene end by 3 bases; junction bases not matched to a gene: 5. CDR3 protein: CASSLAGQGLYEQYF. The DNA of the CDR3 is TGCGCCAGCAGCTTGGCTGGACAGGGCCTCTACGAGCAGTACTTC.

This sequence joins TRBV11-2 and TRBJ2-7; tentatively, D is TRBD2 (6 bases). The V gene's germline CDR1 is SGHAT and CDR2 FQNNGV. Deletions cut 5 bases from V and 2 bases from J, with 13 bases between. This CDR3 is 14 amino acids long. DNA for the CDR3: TGTGCCAGCAGCCGGAATAGCGGAGCCTACGAGCAGTACTTC. Protein: CASSRNSGAYEQYF.

The rearrangement joins TRBV27 to TRBJ2-3, with D perhaps matching TRBD1 (6 bases). V gave up 6 bases and J gave up 0 bases, with 13 bases separating them. Germline CDR1 is MNHEY and CDR2 is SMNVEV (reference sequence). This CDR3 region has 15 residues. The CDR3 DNA reads TGTGCCAGCAGACGCCGGGACATTAGCACAGATACGCAGTATTTT. Protein: CASRRRDISTDTQYF.

The gene calls are TRBV5-1 and TRBJ2-1, with TRBD2 identical over 7 bases. This CDR3 is built from 14 residues. Germline V lookup: CDR1 SGHRS, CDR2 YFSETQ. J gave up 9 bases and V 0 bases, and 6 bases lay outside the gene matches. DNA of the CDR3: TGCGCCAGCAGCTTGGGCGGGGGAAGGGTTGAGCAGTTCTTC. It specifies CASSLGGGRVEQFF.

The rearrangement uses TRBV4-3 and TRBJ1-2; 7 nucleotides align to TRBD1. The germline V gene has CDR1 LGHNA and CDR2 YSLEER. The CDR3 length is 15 residues. The trim removed 3 bases at V and 2 bases at J, leaving 6 bases unmatched. Here the CDR3 DNA reads TGCGCCAGCAGCCATTACAGGGGAACCAACTATGGCTACACCTTC. Its protein is CASSHYRGTNYGYTF.